The rows below give T cell receptor beta chains drawn from one sample of a study of blood T cell repertoires in COVID-19. Repertoires were generated with immunoSEQ multiplex PCR, while TCRdb's copy carries only in-frame clones and drops some. The top ten clones hold 5.5% to 7.5% of a sample with tens of thousands of clones, around 82% of them seen once. Sequencing input: peripheral blood. The receptors were sampled from a man aged 45-65 years with active or convalescent COVID-19. CDR3s include the opening cysteine and the closing phenylalanine or tryptophan. D genes are given only for firm matches. Clone size is shown for a subset of rows, as once, few, many or a class of expanded clone.

J gene: TRBJ2-4; V gene: TRBV2; clone size: NA; D gene: TRBD1; CDR3 protein: CASSPGTGMGADIQYF; CDR3 DNA: TGTGCCTCCTCACCCGGGACAGGGATGGGGGCGGACATTCAGTACTTC
J gene: TRBJ1-2; V gene: TRBV12-3/TRBV12-4; clone size: NA; D gene: NA; CDR3 protein: CASSFEGSNGYTF; CDR3 DNA: TGTGCCAGCAGTTTTGAGGGATCGAATGGCTACACCTTC
J gene: TRBJ1-6; V gene: TRBV28; clone size: NA; D gene: TRBD1; CDR3 protein: CASEEDREPPNSPLHF; CDR3 DNA: TGTGCCAGCGAGGAGGACAGGGAGCCTCCTAATTCACCCCTCCACTTT
J gene: TRBJ2-1; V gene: TRBV6-2/TRBV6-3; clone size: NA; D gene: NA; CDR3 protein: CASRPRVNSYNEQFF; CDR3 DNA: TGTGCCAGCAGACCTCGGGTCAACTCCTACAATGAGCAGTTCTTC
J gene: TRBJ1-4; V gene: TRBV6-5; clone size: NA; D gene: NA; CDR3 protein: CATMGTGKEKLFF; CDR3 DNA: TGTGCCACAATGGGAACAGGGAAAGAAAAACTGTTTTTT
J gene: TRBJ2-3; V gene: TRBV7-2; clone size: NA; D gene: TRBD1; CDR3 protein: CASSLLGTGVTDTQYF; CDR3 DNA: TGTGCCAGCAGCTTACTTGGGACAGGGGTCACAGATACGCAGTATTTT
J gene: TRBJ2-5; V gene: TRBV7-7; clone size: few; D gene: NA; CDR3 protein: CASSLGAQGEETQYF; CDR3 DNA: TGTGCCAGCAGCTTAGGCGCCCAAGGGGAAGAGACCCAGTACTTC
J gene: TRBJ2-1; V gene: TRBV6-2/TRBV6-3; clone size: few; D gene: NA; CDR3 protein: CASSWGVNEQFF; CDR3 DNA: TGTGCCAGCAGTTGGGGCGTGAATGAGCAGTTCTTC
J gene: TRBJ1-5; V gene: TRBV7-9; clone size: NA; D gene: TRBD1; CDR3 protein: CASSLGTGFQPQHF; CDR3 DNA: TGTGCCAGCAGCTTAGGGACAGGGTTTCAGCCCCAGCATTTT
J gene: TRBJ2-5; V gene: TRBV11-3; clone size: NA; D gene: TRBD1; CDR3 protein: CASSFQGTEETQYF; CDR3 DNA: TGTGCCAGCAGCTTTCAGGGGACAGAAGAGACCCAGTACTTC
J gene: TRBJ1-2; V gene: TRBV19; clone size: NA; D gene: TRBD1; CDR3 protein: CASSIGTGVGYGYTF; CDR3 DNA: TGTGCCAGTAGTATAGGAACAGGGGTGGGCTATGGCTACACCTTC
J gene: TRBJ2-2; V gene: TRBV9; clone size: NA; D gene: TRBD1; CDR3 protein: CASSSNPGQGVSGELFF; CDR3 DNA: TGTGCCAGCAGCTCCAACCCGGGACAGGGTGTTTCCGGGGAGCTGTTTTTT
J gene: TRBJ1-1; V gene: TRBV18; clone size: NA; D gene: TRBD1; CDR3 protein: CASSPRTGDMNTEAFF; CDR3 DNA: TGTGCCAGCTCACCACGGACAGGGGACATGAACACTGAAGCTTTCTTT
J gene: TRBJ1-5; V gene: TRBV6-4; clone size: NA; D gene: NA; CDR3 protein: CASSEAGDQPQHF; CDR3 DNA: TGTGCCAGCAGTGAGGCCGGGGATCAGCCCCAGCATTTT
J gene: TRBJ2-1; V gene: TRBV6-4; clone size: NA; D gene: NA; CDR3 protein: CASSGSGDHNEQFF; CDR3 DNA: TGTGCCAGCAGTGGTTCCGGGGATCACAATGAGCAGTTCTTC
J gene: TRBJ2-5; V gene: TRBV10-1; clone size: once; D gene: NA; CDR3 protein: CASSEGGMGETQYF; CDR3 DNA: TGCGCCAGCAGTGAAGGAGGGATGGGCGAGACCCAGTACTTC
J gene: TRBJ2-1; V gene: TRBV29-1; clone size: NA; D gene: TRBD2; CDR3 protein: CSVEDVGGEVNEQFF; CDR3 DNA: TGCAGCGTTGAAGATGTCGGGGGGGAGGTCAATGAGCAGTTCTTC
J gene: TRBJ1-5; V gene: TRBV24-1; clone size: NA; D gene: NA; CDR3 protein: CATSDAGTSSNQPQHF; CDR3 DNA: TGTGCCACCAGTGATGCGGGGACGTCCAGCAATCAGCCCCAGCATTTT
J gene: TRBJ2-5; V gene: TRBV28; clone size: NA; D gene: NA; CDR3 protein: CASSPHAGQETQYF; CDR3 DNA: TGTGCCAGCAGTCCCCACGCGGGGCAAGAGACCCAGTACTTC
J gene: TRBJ1-4; V gene: TRBV7-9; clone size: NA; D gene: NA; CDR3 protein: CASSPRVSGNEKLFF; CDR3 DNA: TGTGCCAGCAGCCCCAGGGTTTCGGGTAATGAAAAACTGTTTTTT
J gene: TRBJ1-1; V gene: TRBV13; clone size: NA; D gene: NA; CDR3 protein: CASSLGDANTEAFF; CDR3 DNA: TGTGCCAGCAGCTTGGGAGATGCCAACACTGAAGCTTTCTTT
J gene: TRBJ1-2; V gene: TRBV28; clone size: NA; D gene: NA; CDR3 protein: CASSSWQDGYTF; CDR3 DNA: TGTGCCAGCAGTTCCTGGCAGGATGGCTACACCTTC
J gene: TRBJ2-1; V gene: TRBV3-1/TRBV3-2; clone size: few; D gene: TRBD2; CDR3 protein: CASSLGTSGGNEQFF; CDR3 DNA: TGTGCCAGCAGCCTTGGGACTAGCGGAGGCAATGAGCAGTTCTTC
J gene: TRBJ1-2; V gene: TRBV19; clone size: NA; D gene: TRBD1; CDR3 protein: CASSISGQGDGYTF; CDR3 DNA: TGTGCCAGTAGTATCTCAGGACAGGGAGACGGCTACACCTTC
J gene: TRBJ2-2; V gene: TRBV20-1; clone size: NA; D gene: TRBD2; CDR3 protein: CSASKAGDTNTGELFF; CDR3 DNA: TGCAGTGCTAGTAAAGCGGGGGATACGAACACCGGGGAGCTGTTTTTT
J gene: TRBJ2-5; V gene: TRBV11-3; clone size: NA; D gene: TRBD1; CDR3 protein: CASSPGTGGWETQYF; CDR3 DNA: TGTGCCAGCAGCCCCGGGACAGGGGGCTGGGAGACCCAGTACTTC
J gene: TRBJ1-5; V gene: TRBV6-4; clone size: NA; D gene: NA; CDR3 protein: CASSERENQPQHF; CDR3 DNA: TGTGCCAGCAGTGAGAGGGAAAATCAGCCCCAGCATTTT
J gene: TRBJ2-3; V gene: TRBV7-2; clone size: once; D gene: TRBD2; CDR3 protein: CASSPGTSADTQYF; CDR3 DNA: TGTGCCAGCAGCCCGGGGACTAGCGCAGATACGCAGTATTTT
J gene: TRBJ2-1; V gene: TRBV4-3; clone size: NA; D gene: NA; CDR3 protein: CASSQEASRGSSYNEQFF; CDR3 DNA: TGCGCCAGCAGCCAAGAGGCTTCCCGGGGGAGCTCCTACAATGAGCAGTTCTTC
J gene: TRBJ2-3; V gene: TRBV30; clone size: NA; D gene: TRBD2; CDR3 protein: CAWSVRGGGDTQYF; CDR3 DNA: TGTGCCTGGAGTGTACGCGGGGGGGGAGATACGCAGTATTTT
J gene: TRBJ2-2; V gene: TRBV29-1; clone size: NA; D gene: NA; CDR3 protein: CSVEVDRTGELFF; CDR3 DNA: TGCAGCGTCGAGGTGGATCGCACCGGGGAGCTGTTTTTT
J gene: TRBJ1-6; V gene: TRBV7-9; clone size: NA; D gene: NA; CDR3 protein: CASRTRVPYNSPLHF; CDR3 DNA: TGTGCCAGCAGGACCAGGGTTCCCTATAATTCACCCCTCCACTTT
J gene: TRBJ2-7; V gene: TRBV6-1; clone size: NA; D gene: NA; CDR3 protein: CASSASGSLISYEQYF; CDR3 DNA: TGTGCCAGCAGTGCATCCGGGTCTTTGATCTCCTACGAGCAGTACTTC
J gene: TRBJ1-3; V gene: TRBV18; clone size: NA; D gene: TRBD1; CDR3 protein: CASSPTDRVSGNTIYF; CDR3 DNA: TGTGCCAGCTCACCGACGGACAGGGTGTCTGGAAACACCATATATTTT
J gene: TRBJ2-7; V gene: TRBV6-5; clone size: NA; D gene: NA; CDR3 protein: CASGGMGGPDEQYF; CDR3 DNA: TGTGCCAGCGGGGGGATGGGGGGGCCTGACGAGCAGTACTTC